This T cell receptor (beta chain) was sequenced in a study of shared clonotypes between healthy human individuals. Germline loops: CDR1 MNHEY, CDR2 SVGAGI. The CDR3 contains 14 residues. Trimming removed 2 bases from V and 2 bases from J, with 10 bases in between. Healthy HIV-negative adults with no recent acute infections or vaccinations were recruited as donors. CD45RO+ cells joined CCR7-negative CD45RA+ TemRA cells to form CD8 memory. Over several immunoSEQ plates, each subset's genomic DNA was distributed in even portions. Method: immunoSEQ multiplex PCR; TCRdb's copy keeps in-frame clones and lacks some. The sample records some 320,000 clones, about nine tenths being singletons.

The chain is built from TRBV6-5 and TRBJ2-7; perhaps TRBD1 as D (6 bases). Sequenced sample: memory CD8+ T cells sorted from blood. Subset given: CD45RO+ cells pooled with CCR7-negative TemRA cells. This clonotype was sampled from a man between 18 and 35 years old in good health. The DNA for the CDR3 is TGTGCCAGCAGTTACGGGACACCCGCCTACGAGCAGTACTTC. It specifies CASSYGTPAYEQYF.